These 23 T cell receptor beta chains were all obtained from the same sample, sequenced in a study of CD8 T cells in ankylosing spondylitis (TCRdb year 2017). Libraries were built with 5' RACE. Sequencing instrument: Illumina HiSeq 2500. The public reads were reanalyzed by TCRdb: fastp trimming at Q25, MiXCR alignment, in-frame beta chains only. Rows merge per CDR3 protein into single entries with the most common DNA and genes. Present in this sample are fewer than 150,000 distinct CDR3 sequences, approximately 7.3% of which were seen just once. In total, the top ten clones hold around 12% of the sample. Sequencing was performed on blood, either unsorted or a sorted T cell fraction (not recorded which). The origin of the receptors is a female donor with ankylosing spondylitis or in good health (not recorded which).

This clonotype was recorded many times. The V call is TRBV20-1, the J call TRBJ2-7, with D unclear. The CDR3 runs 14 residues. V lost 6 bases and J lost 2, with 17 bases in between. Germline CDR1 and CDR2: DFQATT and SNEGSKA (reference sequence). The CDR3 reads CSAREGRAPYEQYF. CDR3 DNA: TGCAGTGCCCGAGAAGGTAGGGCGCCCTACGAGCAGTACTTC.

In its sample, this clonotype was seen many times. The chain has TRBV20-1 and TRBJ1-1, with 7 bases aligning to TRBD1. The CDR3 runs to 16 residues. With 3 bases clipped from V and 7 bases from J, the junction kept 17 bases outside the gene matches. The germline gives CDR1 DFQATT, CDR2 SNEGSKA (reference sequence). The CDR3, as DNA: TGCAGTGCTAGTCACCCCCTGACTTGGGACAGTAATGAAGCTTTCTTT. As protein: CSASHPLTWDSNEAFF.

This clonotype has at least ten counts. This chain connects TRBV20-1 to TRBJ1-5; 8 positions match TRBD1. The CDR3 consists of 15 residues. V shed 6 bases, J shed 3 bases, and the junction held 10 bases outside the gene matches. Per germline, CDR1 DFQATT and CDR2 SNEGSKA (reference sequence). The chain's CDR3 is CSATGDRGINQPQHF. The CDR3 DNA reads as TGCAGTGCCACCGGAGACAGGGGCATCAATCAGCCCCAGCATTTT.

This clonotype was picked up many times. The chain joins TRBV12-3 or TRBV12-4 to TRBJ1-5; D gene uncertain. The V and J ends lost 3 bases and 5 bases respectively, with 11 bases between them. The CDR3 is made up of 14 amino acids. The CDR3 nucleotides are TGTGCCAGCAGTTTCCAGTCGACGGATCAGCCCCAGCATTTT. Its protein is CASSFQSTDQPQHF.

This clonotype has at least ten counts. This chain joins TRBV7-2 and TRBJ1-6; the D is unclear. Germline lookup yields CDR1 SGHTA and CDR2 FQGNSA. With 2 bases removed from V and 7 bases from J, the gap between germline ends came to 6 bases. This CDR3 region has 13 residues. CDR3: CASSLSGNSPLHF. DNA for the CDR3: TGTGCCAGCAGCTTATCGGGAAATTCACCCCTCCACTTT.

V and J are TRBV6-2 or TRBV6-3 and TRBJ1-1; D remains unclear. The CDR3 length is 15 residues. Germline V gene sequence: CDR1 MNHEY, CDR2 SVGEGT. V shed 3 bases and J shed 0 bases, with 11 bases lying between them. CDR3 region: CASSYRAALNTEAFF. Written as DNA, the CDR3 is TGTGCCAGCAGTTATCGAGCGGCTTTGAACACTGAAGCTTTCTTT.

This clonotype was detected ten times or more. This chain joins TRBV29-1 and TRBJ2-1; D remains ambiguous. Germline lookup yields CDR1 SQVTM and CDR2 ANQGSEA. The germline V and J ends were trimmed by 8 bases and 9 bases, with 11 bases remaining between them. The CDR3 spans 10 residues. The CDR3 DNA reads as TGCAGCACCAAGATGGGTGAGCAGTTCTTC. It translates to CSTKMGEQFF.

This clonotype was recorded many times. V and J are TRBV5-1 and TRBJ2-7; 7 bases match TRBD1. CDR1 and CDR2 (germline): SGHRS, YFSETQ. Unmatched junction bases numbered 5, after V lost 3 bases and J lost 5 bases. This CDR3 is built from 13 residues. This CDR3 is CASSWTGGNEQYF. CDR3 in DNA: TGCGCCAGCAGCTGGACAGGTGGCAACGAGCAGTACTTC.

This clonotype was detected ten times or more. J is TRBJ2-2 and V is TRBV12-3 or TRBV12-4; D may be TRBD2 (5 bases). Between the trimmed V and J ends, which lost 6 bases and 3 bases, there was a span of 5 bases. This CDR3 has 12 amino acids. The CDR3 DNA is TGTGCCAGCAGCGGGGACACCGGGGAGCTGTTTTTT. Translating it yields CASSGDTGELFF.

In its sample, this clonotype was seen many times. The chain is built from TRBV3-1 and TRBJ1-4, with D possibly TRBD1 on 5 matching bases. V dropped 2 bases and J dropped 5 bases, with 12 bases sitting between them. Germline V gene data show CDR1 as LGHDT and CDR2 as YNNKEL (reference sequence). The CDR3 contains 15 residues. The CDR3 loop reads CASSQSGTTNEKLFF. CDR3 nucleotides: TGTGCCAGCAGCCAATCCGGGACGACAAATGAAAAACTGTTTTTT.

The chain has TRBV5-1 and TRBJ2-2; D is uncertain. CDR3 length: 15 amino acids. Trimming cost V 0 bases and J 2 bases, with 8 bases left between them. Germline V gives CDR1 SGHRS, CDR2 YFSETQ. CDR3 nucleotide sequence: TGCGCCAGCAGCTTGGCAGGACCAAACACCGGGGAGCTGTTTTTT. Amino acid sequence: CASSLAGPNTGELFF.

This clonotype has more than one count but fewer than ten. V usage is TRBV7-9 and J usage is TRBJ1-2; TRBD1 is a possible D gene (6 bases). In germline, CDR1 is SEHNR, CDR2 FQNEAQ (reference sequence). V was cut by 3 bases and J by 2 bases, with 7 bases left in between. The CDR3 consists of 13 residues. The DNA of the CDR3 is TGTGCCAGCAGCTTCCAGGGGAACTATGGCTACACCTTC. Encoded protein: CASSFQGNYGYTF.

The chain's CDR3 is CASSLGLAYYYEQYF. The CDR3 nucleotides read TGTGCCAGCAGCTTAGGACTAGCCTACTACTACGAGCAGTACTTC. The chain combines TRBV11-2 with TRBJ2-7, with 7 bases matching TRBD2. Germline assignment: CDR1 SGHAT and CDR2 FQNNGV. J gave up 3 bases and V 1 base, and 6 bases lay outside the gene matches. This CDR3 has 15 amino acids.

This clonotype was counted at least ten times. The J gene is TRBJ2-5, the V gene TRBV7-2; weak D call: TRBD2 (5 bases). Germline loops: CDR1 SGHTA, CDR2 FQGNSA. Deletions cut 4 bases from V and 5 bases from J, with 14 bases between. This CDR3 is built from 14 residues. The CDR3, as DNA: TGTGCCAGCAGCTCGTGGCCCACGGGGGAGACCCAGTACTTC. Its translation is CASSSWPTGETQYF.

This clonotype was seen at least ten times. The gene calls are TRBV5-1 and TRBJ2-3, with D possibly matching TRBD2 (7 bases). The CDR3 contains 13 residues. V was pared by 4 bases and J by 5 bases, with 11 bases between. Germline V gene data show CDR1 as SGHRS and CDR2 as YFSETQ. The CDR3 DNA is TGCGCCAGCAGCGGGGGGGCCGAAGATACGCAGTATTTT. Protein sequence: CASSGGAEDTQYF.

This clonotype has at least ten counts. One end of the junction varies from germline; a read error may be responsible. The V and J genes are TRBV7-7 and TRBJ2-1; D gene unclear. The germline CDR1 and CDR2 sequences are SSHAT and FNYEAQ (reference sequence). The CDR3 runs to 13 residues. CDR3 residues: CASSPGRDGEQFF. For the CDR3, the DNA is TGTGCTAGCAGCCCCGGGCGCGACGGTGAGCAGTTCTTC.

Ten or more counts support this clonotype. The gene calls are TRBV15 and TRBJ1-1; no clear D. V lost 0 bases to trimming and J lost 3 bases, with 11 bases between them. There are 15 residues in the CDR3. The V gene's germline CDR1 is LNHNV and CDR2 YYDKDF (reference sequence). In DNA form, the CDR3 reads TGTGCCACCAGCAGAGATACGGTATCTTACACTGAAGCTTTCTTT. Protein: CATSRDTVSYTEAFF. Combining the CDR3 with reference TRBV15 and TRBJ1-1 gives the whole variable domain DAMVIQNPRYQVTQFGKPVTLSCSQTLNHNVMYWYQQKSSQAPKLLFHYYDKDFNNEADTPDNFQSRRPNTSFCFLDIRSPGLGDTAMYLCATSRDTVSYTEAFFGQGTRLTVV.

In this sample, this clonotype turned up many times. For the CDR3, the DNA is TGTGCCAGCAGCAAACGAACAGATACGCAGTATTTT. Translated, it gives CASSKRTDTQYF. The chain links TRBV7-2 to TRBJ2-3; D gene uncertain. CDR1 and CDR2 from the germline V gene are SGHTA and FQGNSA. Trimming pared 5 bases from V and 3 bases from J, leaving 6 bases between. The CDR3 loop spans 12 amino acids.

This clonotype was counted ten times or more. This chain connects TRBV20-1 to TRBJ1-2, with 7 bases that match TRBD1. The CDR3 extends over 14 amino acids. Germline CDR1 is DFQATT and CDR2 is SNEGSKA (reference sequence). The V segment lost 5 bases and the J segment 5 bases; nucleotides outside the gene matches: 11. CDR3 nucleotide sequence: TGCAGTGCTTACTGGACAGGACGACCTTATGGCTACACCTTC. Protein sequence: CSAYWTGRPYGYTF.

The rearrangement links TRBV28 to TRBJ2-2; 11 nucleotides match TRBD1. CDR1 is MDHEN and CDR2 is SYDVKM in the germline V gene. The V and J ends lost 5 bases and 0 bases, in that order; junction bases with no gene match: 14. The CDR3 runs 20 residues. The CDR3 loop is CASSQPLGTGGLANTGELFF. DNA for the CDR3: TGTGCCAGCAGTCAACCCTTAGGGACAGGGGGTCTCGCGAACACCGGGGAGCTGTTTTTT.

This clonotype has a handful of counts. The genes are TRBV4-3 and TRBJ1-1, with 7 bases matching TRBD1. CDR3 length: 14 residues. Germline-derived CDR1 and CDR2 are LGHNA and YSLEER. V gave up 5 bases and J gave up 6 bases; unmatched junction bases: 9. The CDR3 spells CASSYEWTGSEAFF. In nucleotides, the CDR3 is TGCGCCAGCAGCTATGAGTGGACAGGTTCTGAAGCTTTCTTT.

This clonotype has a count of ten or more. The CDR3 here is CASRTPDRYSGNTIYF. CDR3 nucleotides: TGTGCCAGCAGGACCCCGGACAGGTACTCTGGAAACACCATATATTTT. The chain uses TRBV12-3 or TRBV12-4 and TRBJ1-3, with 7 bases lining up with TRBD1. This CDR3 has 16 residues. Trimming removed 6 bases from V and 0 bases from J; junction bases left unmatched: 8.

In its sample, this clonotype was seen many times. V usage is TRBV12-3 or TRBV12-4 and J usage is TRBJ2-1; 11 nucleotides agree with TRBD2. After removal of 6 bases from V and 5 bases from J, the junction contained 6 bases not matched to a gene. The CDR3 spans 15 residues. CDR3 DNA sequence: TGTGCCAGCAGGCTTACTAGCGGGGGCCACAATGAGCAGTTCTTC. This sequence encodes CASRLTSGGHNEQFF.